What follows are 11 T cell receptor beta chains derived from one specimen sequenced in a study of PD-1 blockade in classical Hodgkin lymphoma. Clones were read by immunoSEQ multiplex PCR, and TCRdb kept only the in-frame ones, dropping some. The repertoire holds around 18,000 clones, approximately 70% seen once, with roughly 2.6% in the top ten. Documented time point: cycle 4 day 1 (C4D1), after more than five weeks of nivolumab. Patients all relapsed after autologous stem cell transplantation, and there was variation in brentuximab vedotin exposure. Using magnetic negative selection, the CD4+ T cells were separated out of thawed PBMCs. The source material was CD4+ T cells from blood, sampled before the fourth cycle of nivolumab. The source of these receptors is a human donor with classical Hodgkin lymphoma.

The J gene is TRBJ2-5, the V gene TRBV5-1, with a tentative D call TRBD1 (6 bases). The germline V and J ends were trimmed by 5 bases and 0 bases, with 8 bases remaining between them. Per the germline V gene, CDR1 is SGHRS and CDR2 is YFSETQ. The CDR3 spans 13 residues. DNA of the CDR3: TGCGCCAGCAGACGACAGGACCAAGAGACCCAGTACTTC. Translated: CASRRQDQETQYF.

Here the CDR3 reads CASSLTVENYGYTF. The CDR3 DNA sequence: TGCGCCAGCAGCTTGACGGTAGAGAACTATGGCTACACCTTC. The J gene is TRBJ1-2, the V gene TRBV5-1; D is unresolved. Deletions cut 1 base from V and 2 bases from J, with 9 bases between. This CDR3 contains 14 residues. Germline CDR1 SGHRS, CDR2 YFSETQ.

The chain employs TRBV11-2 and TRBJ2-3, with 11 bases fitting TRBD2. V lost 3 bases to trimming and J lost 6 bases; unmatched junction nucleotides: 8. The CDR3 is 16 amino acids. Germline CDR1 reads SGHAT; CDR2 reads FQNNGV. The CDR3 DNA is TGTGCCAGCAGCTTCCGACTAGCGGGGAGTCTGGATACGCAGTATTTT. This encodes CASSFRLAGSLDTQYF.

This rearrangement joins TRBV5-1 to TRBJ2-3; 11 nucleotides agree with TRBD2. CDR1 is SGHRS and CDR2 is YFSETQ in the germline V gene. V lost 7 bases to trimming and J lost 6 bases; unmatched junction nucleotides: 10. The CDR3 sequence is 15 residues long. For the CDR3, the DNA is TGCGCCAGCCGGCTTAGCGGGGGGGCCTATGATACGCAGTATTTT. It translates to CASRLSGGAYDTQYF.

The chain combines TRBV5-1 with TRBJ2-7, with 7 bases matching TRBD1. CDR3 length: 15 residues. Germline lookup yields CDR1 SGHRS and CDR2 YFSETQ. V shed 5 bases and J 2 bases; nucleotides not matched to a gene: 10. CDR3 sequence: CASSNGQVNTYEQYF. The CDR3 DNA follows: TGCGCCAGCAGTAATGGACAGGTGAATACCTACGAGCAGTACTTC.

This chain joins TRBV5-1 and TRBJ1-2; unclear D gene. V was pared by 4 bases and J by 0 bases, with 7 bases between. This CDR3 contains 13 residues. CDR1 and CDR2 (germline): SGHRS, YFSETQ. CDR3 bases: TGCGCCAGCAGCCCCCGGACTAACTATGGCTACACCTTC. It translates to CASSPRTNYGYTF.

This chain joins TRBV6-5 and TRBJ1-1, with D tentatively TRBD1 (6 bases). With 10 bases removed from V and 0 bases from J, the gap between germline ends came to 12 bases. The CDR3 loop spans 13 amino acids. The germline gives CDR1 MNHEY, CDR2 SVGAGI. The CDR3 coding sequence is TGTGCCACCCAGGGGATTATGAACACTGAAGCTTTCTTT. Its translation is CATQGIMNTEAFF.

The genes are TRBV9 and TRBJ1-4; TRBD1 is a possible D gene (5 bases). Trimming took 6 bases from V and 7 from J, leaving 25 bases between them. There are 17 residues in the CDR3. From germline, CDR1 is SGDLS and CDR2 YYNGEE. The CDR3 nucleotides are TGTGCCAGCACCCGGGGGGTTGCCTCTGCTGTAGGTGAAAAACTGTTTTTT. This encodes CASTRGVASAVGEKLFF.

This clone was found a few times. This chain uses TRBV4-2 with TRBJ2-5, with 12 bases identical to TRBD2. CDR1 and CDR2 from the germline V gene are LGHNA and YNFKEQ. V was clipped by 3 bases and J by 4 bases; unmatched bases: 6. The length of the CDR3 is 16 residues. CDR3 region: CASSQLGLAGLETQYF. DNA of the CDR3: TGTGCCAGCAGCCAGTTAGGACTAGCGGGGCTAGAGACCCAGTACTTC.

The chain carries TRBV7-2 and TRBJ1-5; 11 nucleotides match TRBD1. V was clipped by 5 bases and J by 5 bases; unmatched bases: 8. Per the germline V gene, CDR1 is SGHTA and CDR2 is FQGNSA. The CDR3 spans 16 residues. As DNA, the CDR3 is TGTGCCAGCAGCCGCCACGGACAGGGGGCCTATCAGCCCCAGCATTTT. Its translation: CASSRHGQGAYQPQHF.

The rearrangement links TRBV18 to TRBJ2-1, with D tentatively TRBD2 (6 bases). This CDR3 contains 15 residues. CDR1 and CDR2 from the germline V gene are KGHSH and LQKENI. With 6 bases removed from V and 3 bases from J, the gap between germline ends came to 15 bases. In nucleotides, the CDR3 is TGTGCCAGCTCCCTGACGGGACTGAGCTACAATGAGCAGTTCTTC. This sequence encodes CASSLTGLSYNEQFF.